These T cell receptor beta chains were read from a single sample in a study of cytomegalovirus exposure and HLA in healthy donors. Assay used: immunoSEQ multiplex PCR; TCRdb lists only in-frame clones, some missing. The table has roughly 110,000 clones, roughly 74% seen once. Sequenced input: PBMCs. Every receptor here comes from a man aged 35 to 55 in good health and CMV-seronegative. The CDR3 runs from the conserved cysteine through the conserved F or W. Fields, in order: V gene, D gene, J gene, clone size, CDR3 protein, CDR3 DNA. D genes are given only for firm matches. Clone size is shown for a subset of rows, as once, few, many or a class of expanded clone.

>TRBV11-2|-|TRBJ2-5|-
CASSLGRSAGETQYF
TGTGCCAGCAGCTTAGGAAGATCGGCCGGGGAGACCCAGTACTTC
>TRBV5-1|-|TRBJ1-6|-
CASSRSGGNSPLHF
TGCGCCAGCAGCCGATCCGGGGGAAATTCACCCCTCCACTTT
>TRBV5-5|-|TRBJ1-2|-
CASSLEAGVLGYGYTF
TGTGCCAGCAGCTTGGAGGCAGGGGTTTTAGGCTATGGCTACACCTTC
>TRBV9|TRBD1|TRBJ2-2|-
CASSGTGARELFF
TGTGCCAGCAGTGGGACAGGGGCTCGGGAGCTGTTTTTT
>TRBV7-2|TRBD1|TRBJ1-2|-
CASSLNRGSYGYTF
TGTGCCAGCAGCTTAAACAGGGGTTCTTATGGCTACACCTTC
>TRBV9|-|TRBJ1-4|-
CASSVATGGWGEKLFF
TGTGCCAGCAGCGTAGCTACGGGGGGCTGGGGTGAAAAACTGTTTTTT
>TRBV5-6|-|TRBJ1-2|-
CASSLSRVGNYGYTF
TGTGCCAGCAGCTTGTCCAGGGTAGGGAACTATGGCTACACCTTC
>TRBV6-5|-|TRBJ1-3|-
CASSSFRGSSNTIYF
TGTGCCAGCAGTTCTTTCAGGGGTTCTTCGAACACCATATATTTT
>TRBV5-4|-|TRBJ1-2|-
CASSLSSGGYTF
TGTGCCAGCAGCTTGAGCAGCGGAGGCTACACCTTC
>TRBV5-6|TRBD1|TRBJ1-1|-
CASSGDRGGRTEAFF
TGTGCCAGCAGCGGTGACAGGGGTGGTCGCACTGAAGCTTTCTTT
>TRBV6-5|-|TRBJ1-3|few
CASRPLQGGGNTIYF
TGTGCCAGCAGACCCCTTCAGGGCGGCGGAAACACCATATATTTT
>TRBV21-1|-|TRBJ1-1|-
CASSKAGRRQMNTEAFF
TGTGCCAGCAGCAAAGCCGGAAGGAGACAGATGAACACTGAAGCTTTCTTT
>TRBV29-1|-|TRBJ2-4|-
CSVEDNDSGAKNIQYF
TGCAGCGTTGAAGATAACGACAGTGGAGCCAAAAACATTCAGTACTTC